This TCR beta chain was recorded in a study of response to subunit inactivated influenza vaccine. Study results and caveats: Few additional T cells are recruited per seasonal influenza vaccination, authors suggested.

V dropped 6 bases and J dropped 8 bases, with 35 bases sitting between them. The CDR3 is made up of 20 amino acids. Comments on this clonotype: What it binds is not known.

Each CDR3 protein gets one entry after TCRdb re-called the RT-PCR reads with MiXCR. The sample shows more than 600,000 distinct CDR3 sequences, under 20% of them seen only once. The sequence was obtained from a man over 45 who received an inactivated influenza vaccine. This chain joins TRBV12-3 or TRBV12-4 and TRBJ2-1; tentative D call: TRBD2 (8 bases). The specimen was PBMCs from blood, collected 5 days after vaccination. In DNA, the CDR3 is TGTGCCAGCAGCACTAAGACAGGGTACCTAGCGGGTCCCCTAGGGGATGAGCAGTTCTTC. Its translation: CASSTKTGYLAGPLGDEQFF.